Listed below are T cell receptor beta chains from one sample, sequenced in a study of blood T cell repertoires in COVID-19. The protocol was immunoSEQ multiplex PCR, while the TCRdb copy is restricted to in-frame clones and leaves out a portion. The sample has 20,000 to 30,000 clones, about four fifths seen once. The sequenced material came from peripheral blood. Source of these receptors: a human donor in a cohort sampled during active COVID-19. CDR3s include the opening cysteine and the closing phenylalanine or tryptophan. D genes are given only for firm matches. Clone size is shown for a subset of rows, as once, few, many or a class of expanded clone.

>.|TRBV19|TRBD1|TRBJ2-3
CASSRPGQGLDF
TGTGCCAGTAGTAGACCGGGACAGGGTCTTGATTTT
>once|TRBV19|TRBD1|TRBJ1-5
CASTRGPSYSNQPQHF
TGTGCCAGTACAAGGGGGCCCTCTTATAGCAATCAGCCCCAGCATTTT
>.|TRBV5-6|TRBD1|TRBJ1-1
CASSWDRGSTEAFF
TGTGCCAGCAGCTGGGACAGGGGTAGCACTGAAGCTTTCTTT
>.|TRBV7-9|.|TRBJ2-5
CASSFNRDYQETQYF
TGTGCCAGCAGCTTTAACCGGGACTACCAAGAGACCCAGTACTTC
>.|TRBV7-6|.|TRBJ2-2
CASSGGFLATGELFF
TGTGCCAGCTCCGGCGGGTTTCTTGCCACCGGGGAGCTGTTTTTT
>.|TRBV15|TRBD1|TRBJ1-1
CATSRAQRTGGQGDTEAFF
TGTGCCACCAGCAGAGCCCAACGGACAGGGGGACAAGGGGACACTGAAGCTTTCTTT
>.|TRBV19|TRBD1|TRBJ1-1
CASSIDRGGPTEAFF
TGTGCCAGTAGTATCGACAGGGGGGGGCCCACTGAAGCTTTCTTT
>.|TRBV6-6|.|TRBJ1-5
CASSYSNAITQPQHF
TGTGCCAGCAGTTATTCCAACGCGATTACTCAGCCCCAGCATTTT
>.|TRBV30|TRBD2|TRBJ2-3
CAWSVGLATDTQYF
TGTGCCTGGAGTGTGGGACTAGCCACAGATACGCAGTATTTT
>.|TRBV7-9|TRBD2|TRBJ2-2
CASSSTPVLIAGVNTGELFF
TGTGCCAGCAGCAGCACTCCCGTGTTGATAGCGGGGGTGAACACCGGGGAGCTGTTTTTT
>.|TRBV6-4|TRBD2|TRBJ2-7
CASSPESGATYEQYF
TGTGCCAGCAGCCCTGAGAGCGGGGCTACCTACGAGCAGTACTTC
>few|TRBV9|TRBD1|TRBJ2-3
CASSPRQGLRAADTQYF
TGTGCCAGCAGCCCAAGACAGGGCCTCCGAGCGGCAGATACGCAGTATTTT
>once|TRBV19|.|TRBJ2-7
CASISRRGEQYF
TGTGCCAGTATTAGTCGTCGGGGCGAGCAGTACTTC
>.|TRBV12-3/TRBV12-4|.|TRBJ2-5
CASSPNRETQYF
TGTGCCAGCAGTCCCAACAGGGAGACCCAGTACTTC
>.|TRBV7-2|.|TRBJ2-3
CASSLDVRKRSDTQYF
TGTGCCAGCAGCTTAGATGTCAGAAAGAGGTCAGATACGCAGTATTTT
>.|TRBV6-5|.|TRBJ2-2
CASSIPNTGELFF
TGTGCCAGCAGCATTCCGAACACCGGGGAGCTGTTTTTT
>.|TRBV5-1|TRBD2|TRBJ2-1
CASSLLAGGLNEQFF
TGCGCCAGCAGTTTACTAGCGGGAGGACTGAATGAGCAGTTCTTC
>.|TRBV2|TRBD1|TRBJ1-5
CASSGQGSQPQHF
TGTGCCAGCAGTGGACAGGGTAGCCAGCCCCAGCATTTT
>.|TRBV5-1|TRBD1|TRBJ1-3
CASSQQGRGNTIYF
TGCGCCAGCAGCCAACAGGGGCGAGGAAACACCATATATTTT
>.|TRBV11-2|TRBD1|TRBJ2-1
CASSRTGGRSSGEQFF
TGTGCCAGCAGCCGGACAGGTGGTCGGTCCTCGGGTGAGCAGTTCTTC
>few|TRBV5-4|TRBD1|TRBJ1-6
CASSGTESPLHF
TGTGCCAGCAGCGGGACAGAGTCACCCCTCCACTTT
>.|TRBV6-5|TRBD1|TRBJ1-5
CASSSTSRDRAQPQHF
TGTGCCAGCAGTTCCACGTCCCGGGACAGGGCCCAGCCCCAGCATTTT
>.|TRBV3-1/TRBV3-2|TRBD1|TRBJ1-2
CASRHTGDYGYTF
TGTGCCAGCAGACACACAGGGGACTATGGCTACACCTTC
>.|TRBV5-6|.|TRBJ1-2
CASSPGFYGYTF
TGTGCCAGCAGTCCCGGGTTCTATGGCTACACCTTC
>.|TRBV30|.|TRBJ1-5
CAWSTGLGPQHF
TGTGCCTGGAGCACAGGTTTAGGGCCCCAGCATTTT
>.|TRBV7-2|TRBD1|TRBJ2-7
CASSFGTAYEQYF
TGTGCCAGCAGCTTCGGGACAGCGTACGAGCAGTACTTC
>many|TRBV6-2/TRBV6-3|.|TRBJ2-1
CASSLEAAGVVDEQFF
TGTGCCAGCAGTCTCGAGGCGGCGGGCGTTGTGGATGAGCAGTTCTTC
>.|TRBV7-3|TRBD2|TRBJ2-1
CASSVTGTSGGPYNEQFF
TGTGCCAGCAGCGTCACCGGGACTAGCGGGGGACCCTACAATGAGCAGTTCTTC
>.|TRBV3-1/TRBV3-2|TRBD1|TRBJ1-2
CASSQDSRGRGYTF
TGTGCCAGCAGCCAAGATAGCAGGGGGCGAGGCTACACCTTC
>.|TRBV5-1|TRBD1|TRBJ2-2
CASRQGQGTSQGLFF
TGCGCCAGCCGCCAGGGACAGGGTACCTCGCAAGGGCTGTTTTTT
>.|TRBV7-2|.|TRBJ1-1
CASSFRFGEGTEAFF
TGTGCCAGCAGCTTCCGGTTTGGGGAGGGCACTGAAGCTTTCTTT
>.|TRBV10-3|TRBD1|TRBJ1-1
CAIGQGEKNTEAFF
TGTGCCATCGGACAGGGGGAAAAGAACACTGAAGCTTTCTTT
>.|TRBV30|.|TRBJ1-1
CAWSRGPNTEAFF
TGTGCCTGGAGTAGGGGCCCCAACACTGAAGCTTTCTTT
>.|TRBV18|TRBD1|TRBJ2-7
CASSPLGTGNEQYF
TGTGCCAGCTCACCGCTCGGGACAGGGAACGAGCAGTACTTC
>.|TRBV7-2|.|TRBJ2-1
CASSLGSGRGSEQFF
TGTGCCAGCAGCTTAGGTTCCGGTCGGGGGAGTGAGCAGTTCTTC
>.|TRBV24-1|TRBD2|TRBJ2-1
CATSLAGVYNEQFF
TGTGCCACCAGTCTAGCGGGGGTATACAATGAGCAGTTCTTC
>.|TRBV7-2|.|TRBJ1-1
CASSSSYPTEAFF
TGTGCCAGCAGCTCCTCCTACCCCACTGAAGCTTTCTTT
>once|TRBV10-3|.|TRBJ1-2
CAISASGGGYTF
TGTGCCATCAGCGCCTCCGGGGGAGGCTACACCTTC
>medium-sized|TRBV5-1|.|TRBJ2-5
CASSRGTDEETQYF
TGCGCCAGCAGCAGGGGGACGGACGAAGAGACCCAGTACTTC
>.|TRBV6-2/TRBV6-3|.|TRBJ2-3
CASSYRLVSGTDTQYF
TGTGCCAGCAGTTACCGACTAGTCTCGGGTACAGATACGCAGTATTTT
>.|TRBV4-1|TRBD1|TRBJ2-2
CASSGLPGTGFSGELFF
TGCGCCAGCAGCGGACTACCGGGGACAGGGTTCTCCGGGGAGCTGTTTTTT
>.|TRBV7-2|TRBD1|TRBJ2-3
CASSLDRGLTDTQYF
TGTGCCAGCAGTCTAGACAGGGGGCTGACAGATACGCAGTATTTT
>.|TRBV7-9|TRBD1|TRBJ1-1
CASSGTGNSEAFF
TGTGCCAGCAGCGGGACAGGGAATTCTGAAGCTTTCTTT
>.|TRBV5-6|.|TRBJ2-7
CASKRGSVRGEQYF
TGTGCCAGCAAAAGAGGATCTGTTCGAGGGGAGCAGTACTTC
>.|TRBV27|TRBD2|TRBJ2-7
CAPSSGTSGVDSYEQYF
TGTGCCCCCTCCTCCGGGACTAGCGGGGTCGACTCCTACGAGCAGTACTTC
>.|TRBV5-1|TRBD1|TRBJ2-7
CASSTGGNNYEQYF
TGCGCCAGCAGCACAGGGGGGAACAACTACGAGCAGTACTTC
>.|TRBV6-5|.|TRBJ2-7
CASSYGGHSYEQYF
TGTGCCAGCAGTTACGGGGGCCACTCCTACGAGCAGTACTTC
>.|TRBV7-8|.|TRBJ2-7
CASSSHRDEQYF
TGTGCCAGCAGCTCTCACAGGGACGAGCAGTACTTC
>.|TRBV6-2/TRBV6-3|.|TRBJ1-2
CASSFEGRTGYTF
TGTGCCAGCAGTTTTGAAGGGAGGACTGGCTACACCTTC
>.|TRBV2|.|TRBJ2-1
CASRSGRLNEQFF
TGTGCCAGCAGAAGCGGGCGCCTCAATGAGCAGTTCTTC